A selection of T cell receptor beta chains follows, all from one sample in a study of T cell responses to AZD1222 COVID-19 vaccine. The protocol was immunoSEQ multiplex PCR, while the TCRdb copy is restricted to in-frame clones and leaves out a portion. Of around 120,000 clones in the sample, 90% to 95% were seen once. The starting material was peripheral blood, obtained on day 0 of AZD1222 vaccination. These TCRs come from an adult in good health. CDR3s include the opening cysteine and the closing phenylalanine or tryptophan. D genes are given only for firm matches. Where a row states a size, it is once, few, many or the class of an expanded clone; other rows omit it.

v_gene	d_gene	j_gene	abundance	CDR3aa	CDR3nt
TRBV7-2	-	TRBJ2-7	-	CASSSGREQYF	TGTGCCAGCAGCTCGGGGCGCGAGCAGTACTTC
TRBV9	-	TRBJ2-5	-	CASSLRGQETQYF	TGTGCCAGCAGCCTTAGAGGACAAGAGACCCAGTACTTC
TRBV18	TRBD1	TRBJ1-2	-	CASSPRTGGSSGGYTF	TGTGCCAGCTCACCTCGGACAGGGGGCAGTTCAGGTGGCTACACCTTC
TRBV5-8	-	TRBJ1-3	-	CASSQQGPGNTIYF	TGTGCCAGCAGCCAACAGGGTCCTGGAAACACCATATATTTT
TRBV5-4	-	TRBJ2-7	-	CASSLDMARSSYEQYF	TGTGCCAGCAGCTTGGATATGGCCAGGAGCTCCTACGAGCAGTACTTC
TRBV5-1	TRBD1	TRBJ2-5	-	CASSFGRQGAMSETQYF	TGCGCCAGCAGCTTTGGGAGACAGGGGGCGATGTCGGAGACCCAGTACTTC
TRBV7-9	-	TRBJ2-7	few	CASSPRTVEQYF	TGTGCCAGCAGCCCACGGACGGTCGAGCAGTACTTC
TRBV5-1	TRBD2	TRBJ2-3	-	CASSHGLAGWGDTQYF	TGCGCCAGCAGCCACGGACTAGCGGGATGGGGGGATACGCAGTATTTT
TRBV10-3	-	TRBJ1-4	-	CAISEMTGNEKLFF	TGTGCCATCAGTGAGATGACAGGCAATGAAAAACTGTTTTTT
TRBV6-1	TRBD1	TRBJ1-2	-	CASSEVGTGVYGYTF	TGTGCCAGCAGTGAAGTAGGGACAGGGGTCTATGGCTACACCTTC
TRBV24-1	-	TRBJ2-3	-	CATSDPRRGSGEVADTQYF	TGTGCCACCAGTGATCCCCGAAGAGGATCCGGGGAGGTTGCAGATACGCAGTATTTT